This T cell receptor beta chain was profiled in a study of blood T cell repertoires in COVID-19. The ends lost 3 bases at V and 7 bases at J; junction bases unmatched: 3. The CDR3 loop spans 12 amino acids. Germline loops: CDR1 SQVTM, CDR2 ANQGSEA. Across under 25 US areas, participants ranged in age from about 18 to 100 years. The assay was immunoSEQ multiplex PCR, and TCRdb's table has in-frame clones only and misses some. The sample lists about 220,000 clones, 84% seen once, with less than 7% in the top ten. The material sequenced was PBMCs or T cells enriched from blood (not recorded which). This receptor was taken from a woman aged 40-49 years who had recovered from COVID-19. The J gene is TRBJ2-1, the V gene TRBV29-1; 7 nucleotides align to TRBD1. CDR3 amino acids: CSVDSGGNEQFF. CDR3 DNA sequence: TGCAGCGTTGATTCAGGGGGTAATGAGCAGTTCTTC.